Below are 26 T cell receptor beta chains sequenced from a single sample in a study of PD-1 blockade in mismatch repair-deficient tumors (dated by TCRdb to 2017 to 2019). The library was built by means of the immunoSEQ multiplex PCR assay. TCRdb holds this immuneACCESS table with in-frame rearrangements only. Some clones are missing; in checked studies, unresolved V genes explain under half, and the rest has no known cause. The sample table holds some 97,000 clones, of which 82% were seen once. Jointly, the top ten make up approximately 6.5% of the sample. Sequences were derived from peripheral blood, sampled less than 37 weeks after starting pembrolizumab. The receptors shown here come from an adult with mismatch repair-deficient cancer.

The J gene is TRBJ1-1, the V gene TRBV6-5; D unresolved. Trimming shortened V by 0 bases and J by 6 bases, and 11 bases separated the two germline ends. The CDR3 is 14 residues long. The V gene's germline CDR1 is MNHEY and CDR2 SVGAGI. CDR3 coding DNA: TGTGCCAGCAGTTACTCGATTGTGGCTGCTGAAGCTTTCTTT. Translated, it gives CASSYSIVAAEAFF.

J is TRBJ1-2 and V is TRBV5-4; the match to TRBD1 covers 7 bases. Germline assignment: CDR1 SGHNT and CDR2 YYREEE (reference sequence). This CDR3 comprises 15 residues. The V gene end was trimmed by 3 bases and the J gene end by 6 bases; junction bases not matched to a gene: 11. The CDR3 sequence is CASSSRVRGPHGYTF. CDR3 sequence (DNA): TGTGCCAGCAGCTCACGAGTTAGGGGGCCGCATGGCTACACCTTC.

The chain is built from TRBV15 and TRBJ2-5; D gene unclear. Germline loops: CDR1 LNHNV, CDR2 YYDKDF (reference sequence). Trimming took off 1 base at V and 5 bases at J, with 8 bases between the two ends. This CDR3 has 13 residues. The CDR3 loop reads CATSRALGETQYF. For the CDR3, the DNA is TGTGCCACCAGCAGAGCTTTGGGGGAGACCCAGTACTTC.

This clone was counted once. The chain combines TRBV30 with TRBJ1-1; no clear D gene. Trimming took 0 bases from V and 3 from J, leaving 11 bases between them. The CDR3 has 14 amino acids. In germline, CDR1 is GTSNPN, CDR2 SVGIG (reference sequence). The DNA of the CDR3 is TGTGCCTGGAGTGTAGATTTGCGGGACACTGAAGCTTTCTTT. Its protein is CAWSVDLRDTEAFF.

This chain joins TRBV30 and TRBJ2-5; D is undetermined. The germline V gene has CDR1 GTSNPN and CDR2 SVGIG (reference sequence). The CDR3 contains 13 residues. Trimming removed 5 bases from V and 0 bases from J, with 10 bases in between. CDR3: CAWLDGHQETQYF. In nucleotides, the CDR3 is TGTGCCTGGCTGGACGGCCACCAAGAGACCCAGTACTTC.

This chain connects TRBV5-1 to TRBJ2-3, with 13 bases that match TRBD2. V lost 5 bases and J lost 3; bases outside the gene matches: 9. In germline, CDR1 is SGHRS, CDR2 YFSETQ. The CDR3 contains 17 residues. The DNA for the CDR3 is TGCGCCAGCAGGTTACTAGCGGGAGGGCCGGGGACAGATACGCAGTATTTT. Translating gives CASRLLAGGPGTDTQYF.

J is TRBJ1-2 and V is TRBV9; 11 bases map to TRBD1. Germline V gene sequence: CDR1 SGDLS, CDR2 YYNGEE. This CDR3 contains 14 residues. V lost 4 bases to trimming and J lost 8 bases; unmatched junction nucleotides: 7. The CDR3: CASSPRTGGPGYTF. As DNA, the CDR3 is TGTGCCAGCAGCCCCCGGACAGGGGGCCCAGGCTACACCTTC.

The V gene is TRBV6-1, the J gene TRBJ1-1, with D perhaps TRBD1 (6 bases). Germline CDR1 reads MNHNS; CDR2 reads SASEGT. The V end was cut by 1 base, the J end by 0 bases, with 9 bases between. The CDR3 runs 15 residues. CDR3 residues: CASSEGAGVNTEAFF. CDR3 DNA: TGTGCCAGCAGTGAAGGAGCAGGGGTGAACACTGAAGCTTTCTTT.

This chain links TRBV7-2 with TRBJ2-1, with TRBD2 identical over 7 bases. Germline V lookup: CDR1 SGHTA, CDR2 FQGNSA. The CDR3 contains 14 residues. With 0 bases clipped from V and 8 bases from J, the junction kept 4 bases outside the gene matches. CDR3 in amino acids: CASSLAGGPDEQFF. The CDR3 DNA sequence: TGTGCCAGCAGCTTAGCGGGAGGGCCAGATGAGCAGTTCTTC.

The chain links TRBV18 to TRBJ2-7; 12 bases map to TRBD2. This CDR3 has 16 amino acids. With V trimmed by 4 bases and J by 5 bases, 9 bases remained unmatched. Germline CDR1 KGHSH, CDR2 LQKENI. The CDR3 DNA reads TGTGCCAGCTCACTTATGAGGACTAGCGGGAACCACGAGCAGTACTTC. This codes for CASSLMRTSGNHEQYF.

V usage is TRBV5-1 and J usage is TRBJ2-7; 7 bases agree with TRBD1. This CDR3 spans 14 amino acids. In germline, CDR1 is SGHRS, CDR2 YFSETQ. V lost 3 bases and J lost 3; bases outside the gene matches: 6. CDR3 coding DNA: TGCGCCAGCAGCTGGAGAGGGGGCGACTACGAGCAGTACTTC. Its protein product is CASSWRGGDYEQYF.

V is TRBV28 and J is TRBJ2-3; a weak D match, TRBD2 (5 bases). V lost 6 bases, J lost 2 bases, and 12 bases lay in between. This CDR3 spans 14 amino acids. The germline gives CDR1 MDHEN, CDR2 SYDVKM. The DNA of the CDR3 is TGTGCCAGCAGCGAGCGGCAGTACACAGATACGCAGTATTTT. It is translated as CASSERQYTDTQYF.

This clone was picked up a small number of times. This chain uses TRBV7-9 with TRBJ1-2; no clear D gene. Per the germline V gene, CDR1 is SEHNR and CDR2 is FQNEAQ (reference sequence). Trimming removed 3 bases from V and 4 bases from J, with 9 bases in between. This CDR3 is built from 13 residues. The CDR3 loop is CASSFGEGYGYTF. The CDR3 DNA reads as TGTGCCAGCAGCTTTGGGGAGGGCTATGGCTACACCTTC.

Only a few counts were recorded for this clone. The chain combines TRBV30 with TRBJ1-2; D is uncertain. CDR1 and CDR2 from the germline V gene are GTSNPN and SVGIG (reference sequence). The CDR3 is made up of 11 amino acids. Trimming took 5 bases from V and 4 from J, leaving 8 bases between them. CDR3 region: CAWEGRYGYTF. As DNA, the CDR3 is TGTGCCTGGGAGGGCCGCTATGGCTACACCTTC.

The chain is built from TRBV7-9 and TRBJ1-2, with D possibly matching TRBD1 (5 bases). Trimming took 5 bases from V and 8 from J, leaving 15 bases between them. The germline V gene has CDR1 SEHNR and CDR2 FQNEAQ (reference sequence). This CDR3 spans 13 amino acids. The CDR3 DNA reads TGTGCCAGCAGCCTAGGGGTCGTATGGGGCTACACCTTC. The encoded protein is CASSLGVVWGYTF.

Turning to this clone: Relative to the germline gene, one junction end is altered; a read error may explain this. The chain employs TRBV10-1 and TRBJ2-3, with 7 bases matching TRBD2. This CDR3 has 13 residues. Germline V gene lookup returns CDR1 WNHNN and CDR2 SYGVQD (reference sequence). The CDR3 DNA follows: TGCGCCTGCAGTGGCGGGGGAGTAGATACGCAGTATTTT. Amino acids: CACSGGGVDTQYF.

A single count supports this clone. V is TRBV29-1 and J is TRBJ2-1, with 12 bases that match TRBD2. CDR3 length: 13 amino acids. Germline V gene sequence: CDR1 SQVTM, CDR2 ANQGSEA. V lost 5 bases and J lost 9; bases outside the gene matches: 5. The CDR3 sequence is CSVRASGRGEQFF. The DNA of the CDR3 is TGCAGCGTTAGGGCTAGCGGGAGGGGTGAGCAGTTCTTC.

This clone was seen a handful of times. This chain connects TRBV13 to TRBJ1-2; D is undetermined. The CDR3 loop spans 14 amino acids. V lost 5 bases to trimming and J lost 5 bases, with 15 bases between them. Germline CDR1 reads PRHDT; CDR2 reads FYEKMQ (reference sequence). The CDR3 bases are TGTGCCAGCAGCCCTAGGTTTGGAACGTATGGCTACACCTTC. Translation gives CASSPRFGTYGYTF. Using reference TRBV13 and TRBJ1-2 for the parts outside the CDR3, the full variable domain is AAGVIQSPRHLIKEKRETATLKCYPIPRHDTVYWYQQGPGQDPQFLISFYEKMQSDKGSIPDRFSAQQFSDYHSELNMSSLELGDSALYFCASSPRFGTYGYTFGSGTRLTVV.

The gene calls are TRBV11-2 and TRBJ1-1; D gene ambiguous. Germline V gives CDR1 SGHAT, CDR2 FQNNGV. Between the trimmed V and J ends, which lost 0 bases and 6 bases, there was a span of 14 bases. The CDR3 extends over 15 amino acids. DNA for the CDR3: TGTGCCAGCAGCTTAGAGAGGGTCGTCGGCGCTGAAGCTTTCTTT. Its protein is CASSLERVVGAEAFF. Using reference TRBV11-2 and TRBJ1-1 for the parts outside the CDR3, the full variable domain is EAGVAQSPRYKIIEKRQSVAFWCNPISGHATLYWYQQILGQGPKLLIQFQNNGVVDDSQLPKDRFSAERLKGVDSTLKIQPAKLEDSAVYLCASSLERVVGAEAFFGQGTRLTVV.

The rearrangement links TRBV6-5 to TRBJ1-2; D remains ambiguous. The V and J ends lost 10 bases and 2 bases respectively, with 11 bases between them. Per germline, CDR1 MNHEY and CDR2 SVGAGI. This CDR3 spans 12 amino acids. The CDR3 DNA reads TGTGCCAACTATCAGAAAAACTATGGCTACACCTTC. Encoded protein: CANYQKNYGYTF.

CDR3 amino acids: CASSSGGRGLNEQFF. In DNA form, the CDR3 reads TGTGCCAGCAGCTCAGGAGGCAGGGGGCTCAATGAGCAGTTCTTC. V gene TRBV7-9 combines with J gene TRBJ2-1, with TRBD1 matching 8 bases. The germline gives CDR1 SEHNR, CDR2 FQNEAQ (reference sequence). With V trimmed by 4 bases and J by 6 bases, 8 bases remained unmatched. CDR3 length equals 15 residues.

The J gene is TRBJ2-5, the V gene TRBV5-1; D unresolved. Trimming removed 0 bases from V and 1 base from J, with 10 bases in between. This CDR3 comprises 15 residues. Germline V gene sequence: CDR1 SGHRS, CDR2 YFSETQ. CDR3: CASSLAMAGQETQYF. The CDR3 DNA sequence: TGCGCCAGCAGCTTGGCCATGGCCGGCCAAGAGACCCAGTACTTC.

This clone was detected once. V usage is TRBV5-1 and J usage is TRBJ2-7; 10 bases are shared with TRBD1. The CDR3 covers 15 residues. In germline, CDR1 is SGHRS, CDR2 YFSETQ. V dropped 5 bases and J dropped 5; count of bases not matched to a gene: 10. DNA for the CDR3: TGCGCCAGCAGATTACGGGACAGGGGTTGGGACGAGCAGTACTTC. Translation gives CASRLRDRGWDEQYF.

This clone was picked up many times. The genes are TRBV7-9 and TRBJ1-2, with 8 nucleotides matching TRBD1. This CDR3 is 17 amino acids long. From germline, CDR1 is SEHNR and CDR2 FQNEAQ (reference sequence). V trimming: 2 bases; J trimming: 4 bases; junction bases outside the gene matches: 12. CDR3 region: CASSLLETGALGYGYTF. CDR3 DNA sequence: TGTGCCAGCAGCTTACTCGAGACAGGGGCACTGGGCTATGGCTACACCTTC. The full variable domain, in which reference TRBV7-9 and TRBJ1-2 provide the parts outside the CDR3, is DTGVSQNPRHKITKRGQNVTFRCDPISEHNRLYWYRQTLGQGPEFLTYFQNEAQLEKSRLLSDRFSAERPKGSFSTLEIQRTEQGDSAMYLCASSLLETGALGYGYTFGSGTRLTVV.

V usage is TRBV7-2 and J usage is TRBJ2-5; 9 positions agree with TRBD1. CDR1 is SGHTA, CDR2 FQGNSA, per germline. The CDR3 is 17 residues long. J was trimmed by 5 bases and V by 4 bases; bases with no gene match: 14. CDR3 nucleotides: TGTGCCAGCAGCTCCCCGGGCGACAGGGGGTGGTTGGAGACCCAGTACTTC. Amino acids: CASSSPGDRGWLETQYF. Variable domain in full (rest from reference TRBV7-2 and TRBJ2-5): GAGVSQSPSNKVTEKGKDVELRCDPISGHTALYWYRQSLGQGLEFLIYFQGNSAPDKSGLPSDRFSAERTGGSVSTLTIQRTQQEDSAVYLCASSSPGDRGWLETQYFGPGTRLLVL.

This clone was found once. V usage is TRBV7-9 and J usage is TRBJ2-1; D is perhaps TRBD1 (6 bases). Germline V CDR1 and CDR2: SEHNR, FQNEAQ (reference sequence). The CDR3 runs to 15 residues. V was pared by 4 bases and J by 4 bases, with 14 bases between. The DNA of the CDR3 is TGTGCCAGCAGCTACCCCAGGGGTATTTACAATGAGCAGTTCTTC. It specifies CASSYPRGIYNEQFF. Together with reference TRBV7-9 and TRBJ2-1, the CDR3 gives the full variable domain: DTGVSQNPRHKITKRGQNVTFRCDPISEHNRLYWYRQTLGQGPEFLTYFQNEAQLEKSRLLSDRFSAERPKGSFSTLEIQRTEQGDSAMYLCASSYPRGIYNEQFFGPGTRLTVL.